Given below is one T cell receptor beta chain in context. As yet, its antigen is unknown. Profiling relied on immunoSEQ multiplex PCR, and the TCRdb table lists in-frame clones only, not all of them. The sample comprises about 660,000 clones, approximately 79% of which are singletons, and 1.7% rests with the top ten. The CDR3 is 13 residues long. The germline gives CDR1 SGHAT, CDR2 FQNNGV. Trimming shortened V by 0 bases and J by 13 bases, and 15 bases separated the two germline ends. The sample comes from a study of shared clonotypes between healthy human individuals. General study points: All-four-donor shared clonotypes had higher generation probabilities than non-shared clonotypes did.

The chain carries TRBV11-2 and TRBJ1-2; D call uncertain. The sequencing input was memory CD4+ T cells sorted from blood. Subset indicated: CD45RA-negative fraction. The TCR was taken from a young woman in good health. The CDR3 loop is CASSLETAGGSTF. In nucleotides, the CDR3 is TGTGCCAGCAGCTTAGAGACCGCCGGCGGGAGCACCTTC.